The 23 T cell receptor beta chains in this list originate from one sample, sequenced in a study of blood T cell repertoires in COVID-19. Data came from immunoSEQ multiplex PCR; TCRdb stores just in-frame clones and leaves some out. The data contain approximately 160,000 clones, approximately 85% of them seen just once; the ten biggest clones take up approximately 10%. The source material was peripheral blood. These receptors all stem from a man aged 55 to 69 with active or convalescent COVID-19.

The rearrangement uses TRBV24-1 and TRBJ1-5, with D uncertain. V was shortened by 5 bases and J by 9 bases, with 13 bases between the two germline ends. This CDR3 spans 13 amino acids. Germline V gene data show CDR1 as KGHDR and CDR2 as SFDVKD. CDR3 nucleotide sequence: TGTGCCACCAGTGCCGAGGGCCCAAGGCCCCAGCATTTT. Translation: CATSAEGPRPQHF.

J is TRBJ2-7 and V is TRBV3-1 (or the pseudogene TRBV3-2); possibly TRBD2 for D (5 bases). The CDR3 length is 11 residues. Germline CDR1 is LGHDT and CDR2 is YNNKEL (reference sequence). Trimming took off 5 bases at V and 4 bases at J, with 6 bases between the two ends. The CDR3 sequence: CASSGGYEQYF. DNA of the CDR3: TGTGCCAGCAGCGGCGGGTACGAGCAGTACTTC.

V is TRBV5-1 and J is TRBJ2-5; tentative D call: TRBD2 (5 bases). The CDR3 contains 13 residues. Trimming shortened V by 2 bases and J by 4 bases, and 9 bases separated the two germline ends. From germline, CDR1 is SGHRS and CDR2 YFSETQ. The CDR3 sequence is CASSLLGLETQYF. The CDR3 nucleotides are TGCGCCAGCAGCTTACTAGGATTAGAGACCCAGTACTTC.

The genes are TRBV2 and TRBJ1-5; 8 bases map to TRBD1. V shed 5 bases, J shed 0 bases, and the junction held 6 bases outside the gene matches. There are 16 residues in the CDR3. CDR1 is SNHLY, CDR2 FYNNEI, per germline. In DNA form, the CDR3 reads TGTGCCAGCAGTAAAACAGGGGGGATTAGCAATCAGCCCCAGCATTTT. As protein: CASSKTGGISNQPQHF.

CDR3 sequence reads: CASSEGALSGANVLTF. The CDR3 nucleotides are TGTGCCAGCAGTGAAGGGGCCTTATCTGGGGCCAACGTCCTGACTTTC. The rearrangement joins TRBV2 to TRBJ2-6; unclear D gene. Trimming cost V 1 base and J 1 base, with 8 bases left between them. Germline loops: CDR1 SNHLY, CDR2 FYNNEI. This CDR3 region has 16 residues.

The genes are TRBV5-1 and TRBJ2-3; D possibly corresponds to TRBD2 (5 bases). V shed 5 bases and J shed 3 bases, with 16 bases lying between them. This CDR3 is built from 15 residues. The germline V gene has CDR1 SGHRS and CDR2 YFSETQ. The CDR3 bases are TGCGCCAGCAGTTCGGCAGGAGGATGGACAGATACGCAGTATTTT. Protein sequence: CASSSAGGWTDTQYF.

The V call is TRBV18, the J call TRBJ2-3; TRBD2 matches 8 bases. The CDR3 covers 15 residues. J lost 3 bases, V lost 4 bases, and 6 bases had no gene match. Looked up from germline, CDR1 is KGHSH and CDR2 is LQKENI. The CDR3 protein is CASSLSGTRTDTQYF. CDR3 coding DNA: TGTGCCAGCTCACTATCCGGGACTAGGACAGATACGCAGTATTTT. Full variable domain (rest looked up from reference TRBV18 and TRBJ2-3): NAGVMQNPRHLVRRRGQEARLRCSPMKGHSHVYWYRQLPEEGLKFMVYLQKENIIDESGMPKERFSAEFPKEGPSILRIQQVVRGDSAAYFCASSLSGTRTDTQYFGPGTRLTVL.

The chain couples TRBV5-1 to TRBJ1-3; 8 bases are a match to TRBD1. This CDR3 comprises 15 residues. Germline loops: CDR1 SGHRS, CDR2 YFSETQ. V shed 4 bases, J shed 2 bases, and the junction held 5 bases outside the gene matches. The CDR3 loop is CASSIARGPGNTIYF. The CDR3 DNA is TGCGCCAGCAGCATCGCCAGGGGGCCTGGAAACACCATATATTTT.

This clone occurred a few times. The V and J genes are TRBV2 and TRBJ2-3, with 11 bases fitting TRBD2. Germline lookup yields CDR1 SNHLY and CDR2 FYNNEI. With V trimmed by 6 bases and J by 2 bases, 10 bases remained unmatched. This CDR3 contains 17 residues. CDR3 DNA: TGTGCCAGCAGAGTAGGGCTAGCGGGGGGCAACACAGATACGCAGTATTTT. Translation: CASRVGLAGGNTDTQYF.

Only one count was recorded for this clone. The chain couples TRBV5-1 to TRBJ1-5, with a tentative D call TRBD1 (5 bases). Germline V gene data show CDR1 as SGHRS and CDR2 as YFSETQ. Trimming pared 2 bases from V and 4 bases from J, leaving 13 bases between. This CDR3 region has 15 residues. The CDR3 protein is CASSFEAGGNQPQHF. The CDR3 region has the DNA TGCGCCAGCAGCTTTGAAGCCGGGGGAAATCAGCCCCAGCATTTT.

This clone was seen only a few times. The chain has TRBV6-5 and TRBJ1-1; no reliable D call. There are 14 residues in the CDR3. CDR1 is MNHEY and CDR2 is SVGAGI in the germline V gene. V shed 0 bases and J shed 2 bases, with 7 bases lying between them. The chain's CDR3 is CASSYSYSNTEAFF. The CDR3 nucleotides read TGTGCCAGCAGTTACTCTTACAGCAACACTGAAGCTTTCTTT.

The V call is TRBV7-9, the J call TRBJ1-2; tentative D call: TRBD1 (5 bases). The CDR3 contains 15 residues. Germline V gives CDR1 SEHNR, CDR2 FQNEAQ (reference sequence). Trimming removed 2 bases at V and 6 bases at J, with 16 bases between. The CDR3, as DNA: TGTGCCAGCAGCTTACAGGGACTAGGTCTCCATGGCTACACCTTC. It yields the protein CASSLQGLGLHGYTF.

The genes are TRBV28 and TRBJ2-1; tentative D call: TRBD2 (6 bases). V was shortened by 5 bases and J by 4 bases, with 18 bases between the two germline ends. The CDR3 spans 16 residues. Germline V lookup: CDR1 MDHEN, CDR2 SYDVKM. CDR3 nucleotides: TGTGCCAGCAGTAGGGATCGGGACTTAATGTACAATGAGCAGTTCTTC. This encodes CASSRDRDLMYNEQFF.

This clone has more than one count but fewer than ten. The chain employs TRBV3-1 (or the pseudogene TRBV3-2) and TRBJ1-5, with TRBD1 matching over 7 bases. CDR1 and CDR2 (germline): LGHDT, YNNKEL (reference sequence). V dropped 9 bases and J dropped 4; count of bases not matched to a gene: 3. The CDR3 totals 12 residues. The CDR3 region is CASRTGNQPQHF. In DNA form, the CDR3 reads TGTGCCAGTCGGACAGGTAATCAGCCCCAGCATTTT.

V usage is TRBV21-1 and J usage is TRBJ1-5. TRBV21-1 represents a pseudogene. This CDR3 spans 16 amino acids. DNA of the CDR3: TGTGCCACCGAGAACCGGGGAGACAATAGCAATCAGCCCCAGCATTTT. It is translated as CATENRGDNSNQPQHF.

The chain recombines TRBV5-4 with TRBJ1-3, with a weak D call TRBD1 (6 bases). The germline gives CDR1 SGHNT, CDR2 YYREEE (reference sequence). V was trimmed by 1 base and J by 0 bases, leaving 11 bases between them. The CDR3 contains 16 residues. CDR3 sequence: CASSLPGTNSGNTIYF. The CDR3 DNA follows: TGTGCCAGCAGCTTGCCGGGGACAAACTCTGGAAACACCATATATTTT.

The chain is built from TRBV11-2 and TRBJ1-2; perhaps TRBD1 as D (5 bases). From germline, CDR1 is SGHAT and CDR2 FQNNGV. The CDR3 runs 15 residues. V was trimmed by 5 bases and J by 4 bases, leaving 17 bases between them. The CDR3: CASSPTGTVSYGYTF. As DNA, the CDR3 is TGTGCCAGCAGCCCTACCGGGACTGTCAGCTATGGCTACACCTTC.

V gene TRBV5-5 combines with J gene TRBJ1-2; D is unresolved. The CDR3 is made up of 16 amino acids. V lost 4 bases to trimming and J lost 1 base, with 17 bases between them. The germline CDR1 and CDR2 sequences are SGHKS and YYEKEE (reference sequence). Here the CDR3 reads CASSPQVGKDNYGYTF. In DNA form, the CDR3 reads TGTGCCAGCAGCCCTCAGGTCGGGAAAGATAACTATGGCTACACCTTC.

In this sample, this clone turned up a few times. CDR3 region: CASSVRVGSPLHF. DNA of the CDR3: TGTGCCAGCAGCGTCAGGGTCGGTTCACCCCTCCACTTT. The chain is built from TRBV9 and TRBJ1-6, with TRBD1 as a possible D gene (5 bases). V shed 2 bases and J shed 9 bases, with 9 bases lying between them. This CDR3 is built from 13 residues. Per germline, CDR1 SGDLS and CDR2 YYNGEE.

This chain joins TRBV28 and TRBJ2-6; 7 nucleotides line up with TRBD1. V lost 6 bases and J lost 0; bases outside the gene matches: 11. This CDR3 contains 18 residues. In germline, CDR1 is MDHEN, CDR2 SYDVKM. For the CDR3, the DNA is TGTGCCAGCAGGGGGACAGTCGGGGCCCACTCTGGGGCCAACGTCCTGACTTTC. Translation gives CASRGTVGAHSGANVLTF.

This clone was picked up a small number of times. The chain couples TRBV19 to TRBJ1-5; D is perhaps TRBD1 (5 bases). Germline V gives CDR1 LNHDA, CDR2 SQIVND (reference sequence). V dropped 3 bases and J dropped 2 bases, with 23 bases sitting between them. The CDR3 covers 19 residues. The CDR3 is CASSISGIGGRAGNQPQHF. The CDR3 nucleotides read TGTGCCAGTAGTATCAGTGGGATCGGTGGCAGGGCGGGCAATCAGCCCCAGCATTTT. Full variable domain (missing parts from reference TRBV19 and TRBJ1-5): DGGITQSPKYLFRKEGQNVTLSCEQNLNHDAMYWYRQDPGQGLRLIYYSQIVNDFQKGDIAEGYSVSREKKESFPLTVTSAQKNPTAFYLCASSISGIGGRAGNQPQHFGDGTRLSIL.

As DNA, the CDR3 is TGTGCCAGCAGCTCCCCACAGGGGGCGAGTAGCGAGCAGTACTTC. The encoded protein is CASSSPQGASSEQYF. The chain employs TRBV28 and TRBJ2-7; the match to TRBD1 covers 9 bases. Germline V lookup: CDR1 MDHEN, CDR2 SYDVKM. CDR3 length equals 15 residues. Unmatched junction bases numbered 12, after V lost 6 bases and J lost 6 bases.

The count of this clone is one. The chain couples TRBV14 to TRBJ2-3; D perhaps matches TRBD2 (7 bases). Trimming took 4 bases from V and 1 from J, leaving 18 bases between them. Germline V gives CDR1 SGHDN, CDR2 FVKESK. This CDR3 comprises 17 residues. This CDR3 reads CASSLRAGGGRTDTQYF. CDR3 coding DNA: TGTGCCAGCAGCCTACGTGCTGGGGGGGGCCGCACAGATACGCAGTATTTT. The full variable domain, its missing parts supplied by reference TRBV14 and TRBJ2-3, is EAGVTQFPSHSVIEKGQTVTLRCDPISGHDNLYWYRRVMGKEIKFLLHFVKESKQDESGMPNNRFLAERTGGTYSTLKVQPAELEDSGVYFCASSLRAGGGRTDTQYFGPGTRLTVL.